The 8 T cell receptor beta chains below all came from one sample that was sequenced in a study. TCRdb processed the 5' RACE reads anew with MiXCR; each CDR3 protein has one entry. Seen here are approximately 41,000 distinct CDR3 sequences, 29% observed once, and the top ten hold 3.7%. Sequenced sample: memory CD4+ T cells sorted from a lymph node. The subset was: memory CD4+ T cells, CD4+CD45RO+CD25-. These receptors came from a female donor with breast cancer.

This chain uses TRBV7-8 with TRBJ2-5; 10 bases fit TRBD2. The V gene's germline CDR1 is SGHVS and CDR2 FQNEAQ. The CDR3 is 15 amino acids. Trimming took 6 bases from V and 5 from J; bases not matched to a gene: 9. The CDR3 protein is CASSPLAGPLETQYF. CDR3 nucleotide sequence: TGTGCCAGCAGTCCACTAGCGGGACCTTTGGAGACCCAGTACTTC.

This clonotype was found a few times. The rearrangement joins TRBV7-3 to TRBJ1-1; no definite D call. The germline CDR1 and CDR2 sequences are SGHTA and FQGTGA. The length of the CDR3 is 13 residues. Trimming removed 2 bases from V and 3 bases from J, with 7 bases in between. The CDR3 DNA reads as TGTGCCAGCAGCTTATTTAAAGACACTGAAGCTTTCTTT. It codes for CASSLFKDTEAFF.

This clonotype was seen only a few times. This chain joins TRBV27 and TRBJ2-3; a weak D match, TRBD1 (5 bases). CDR1 and CDR2 from the germline V gene are MNHEY and SMNVEV (reference sequence). There are 11 residues in the CDR3. The germline V and J ends were trimmed by 6 bases and 8 bases, with 9 bases remaining between them. In DNA, the CDR3 is TGTGCCAGCAGCTCCCAGGGTACGCAGTATTTT. It codes for CASSSQGTQYF.

A note on this clonotype: Given a much more abundant clone one base away, this may be a read error. CDR3 nucleotides: TGCGCCAGCGGCCAAGATTTCGCCAGGGGGTTCCAGCCCCAGCATTTT. Its translation is CASGQDFARGFQPQHF. The V and J genes are TRBV4-1 and TRBJ1-5, with 7 nucleotides matching TRBD1. Germline V CDR1 and CDR2: MGHRA, YSYEKL. This CDR3 region has 16 residues.

This clonotype was counted between two and nine times. This chain links TRBV12-3 or TRBV12-4 with TRBJ2-7; TRBD2 matches at 7 bases. This CDR3 is built from 14 residues. With 3 bases clipped from V and 5 bases from J, the junction kept 7 bases outside the gene matches. CDR3 DNA: TGTGCCAGCAGTTTTTCTGGGAGCGGGGACGAGCAGTACTTC. Translating it yields CASSFSGSGDEQYF.

The rearrangement links TRBV24-1 to TRBJ2-5; a weak D match, TRBD2 (6 bases). The V and J ends lost 5 bases and 5 bases respectively, with 11 bases between them. The germline CDR1 and CDR2 sequences are KGHDR and SFDVKD. This CDR3 comprises 13 residues. The DNA for the CDR3 is TGTGCCACCAGTGCGGTTAGCGGCGAGACCCAGTACTTC. The encoded protein is CATSAVSGETQYF.

This clonotype has just a few counts. J is TRBJ1-1 and V is TRBV5-1, with a possible D match to TRBD1 (5 bases). The V end lost 0 bases, the J end lost 2 bases, and 8 bases lay between the germline ends. This CDR3 has 14 amino acids. Looked up from germline, CDR1 is SGHRS and CDR2 is YFSETQ. The CDR3 nucleotides read TGCGCCAGCAGCTTGGACAGGCCTAACACTGAAGCTTTCTTT. The encoded protein is CASSLDRPNTEAFF.

The chain employs TRBV5-5 and TRBJ1-1; no definite D call. The CDR3 contains 14 residues. Germline CDR1 and CDR2: SGHKS and YYEKEE (reference sequence). Trimming removed 1 base from V and 0 bases from J, with 7 bases in between. CDR3 DNA sequence: TGTGCCAGCAGCTTGAGGCCCCTGAACACTGAAGCTTTCTTT. Amino acid sequence: CASSLRPLNTEAFF.